This TCR beta chain was profiled in a study of tissue T cells after allogeneic stem cell transplantation. Note on this clone: Its specificity is unknown. Mouse gene names and germline throughout.

The repertoire was sequenced with immunoSEQ multiplex PCR; TCRdb's copy has only in-frame clones and lacks some. Among about 22,000 clones listed, about 70% were seen once. General study findings and limits: Motif-based clustering found tissue-specific repertoire signatures shared across patients, though few clones were shared. Blood and spleen captured only part of the tissue TCR repertoire. The study did not identify alloreactive or antigen-specific tissue TCRs, and some clones might be persisting host cells. Anatomically similar tissues had similar TCR repertoires within each patient.

Specimen: blood. The TCR comes from a female BALB/c mouse in good health. Strain haplotype at MHC: H2-d.

The DNA read from the CDR3 is TGTGCCAGCGGTGATGCACTCCTGGGGGATGCTGAGCAGTTC. This sequence encodes CASGDALLGDAEQF. The full CDR3 sequence reads CASGDALLGDAEQFF. V is TRBV13-2 and J is TRBJ2-1, with TRBD2 matching 7 bases. The sequenced fragment ends 1 residue before the CDR3 boundary, so the rest is inferred from the germline J gene. CDR3 length: 15 amino acids. The V gene's germline CDR1 is NNHNN and CDR2 SYGAGS (reference sequence). V lost 0 bases to trimming and J lost 5 bases; unmatched junction nucleotides: 5.